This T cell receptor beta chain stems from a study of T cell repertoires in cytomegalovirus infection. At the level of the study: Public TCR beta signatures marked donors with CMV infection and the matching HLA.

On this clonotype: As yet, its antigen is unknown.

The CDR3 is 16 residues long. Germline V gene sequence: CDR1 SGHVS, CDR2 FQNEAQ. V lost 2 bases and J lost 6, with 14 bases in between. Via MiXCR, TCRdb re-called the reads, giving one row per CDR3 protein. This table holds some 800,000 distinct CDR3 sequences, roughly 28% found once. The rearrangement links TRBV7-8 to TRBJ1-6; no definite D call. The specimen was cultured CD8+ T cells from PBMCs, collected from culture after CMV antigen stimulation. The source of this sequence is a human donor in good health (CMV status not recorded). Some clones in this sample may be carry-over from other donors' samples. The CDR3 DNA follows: TGTGCCAGCAGCTTAAGAACCCCCACGGGTAATTCACCCCTCCACTTT. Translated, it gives CASSLRTPTGNSPLHF.